These 2 T cell receptor beta chains were sequenced from one sample in a study of blood T cell repertoires in COVID-19 (dated by TCRdb to the early 2020s). The library was produced with the immunoSEQ multiplex PCR assay. TCRdb's version of the immuneACCESS table is confined to in-frame rearrangements and falls short of the full clone set. An unresolved V gene accounts for under half of the shortfall where checked; the remainder is of unknown origin. In this sample the table shows approximately 390,000 clones, 90% of which occur a single time. Clones ranked in the top ten supply about 6.5% of the sample. Input material: peripheral blood. The receptors were gathered from a man younger than 30 with active or convalescent COVID-19.

The CDR3 loop is CASSEEGSTQPQHF. The CDR3 DNA reads TGTGCCAGCAGTGAAGAGGGGTCTACCCAGCCCCAGCATTTT. V usage is TRBV2 and J usage is TRBJ1-5, with D possibly TRBD1 on 5 matching bases. Germline CDR1 and CDR2: SNHLY and FYNNEI. V gave up 1 base and J gave up 7 bases, with 11 bases separating them. This CDR3 region has 14 residues.

On this clone: Germline and junction disagree at one end, which may indicate a read error. The genes are TRBV20-1 and TRBJ2-3, with TRBD2 as a possible D gene (5 bases). The V gene's germline CDR1 is DFQATT and CDR2 SNEGSKA (reference sequence). The CDR3 has 11 residues. The CDR3 DNA reads TGCAGTGCAACACGGACTTCCGGGCTACATTTT. As protein: CSATRTSGLHF.